The source of this TCR beta chain is a study of T cell repertoires in cytomegalovirus infection. Study-level information: Public TCR beta signatures marked donors with CMV infection and the matching HLA.

This CDR3 spans 14 amino acids. Trimming shortened V by 2 bases and J by 4 bases, and 8 bases separated the two germline ends. The germline CDR1 and CDR2 sequences are SGHTA and FQGTGA. This clonotype was observed once. Its target is not known. TCRdb processed the reads anew with MiXCR; each CDR3 protein has one entry. The table includes about 890,000 distinct CDR3 sequences, 30% to 40% detected once. The genes are TRBV7-3 and TRBJ2-2; D is unclear. This receptor was taken from a human donor in good health (CMV status not recorded). Some clones in this sample may be carry-over from other donors' samples. Sequenced here: cultured CD8+ T cells from PBMCs, sampled from culture after CMV antigen stimulation. The CDR3 DNA sequence: TGTGCCAGCAGCTTAGAAGAGATCACCGGGGAGCTGTTTTTT. This codes for CASSLEEITGELFF.